These 23 T cell receptor beta chains came from one sample sequenced in a study of cytomegalovirus exposure and HLA in healthy donors. PCR amplification relied on 60 Vbeta primers (plus 13 Jbeta primers). Assay: immunoSEQ multiplex PCR; the TCRdb copy retains only in-frame clones and omits some. The sample carries about 110,000 clones, 70% to 85% recorded once. Sequencing was done on a sample of PBMCs. The receptors come from a man aged 60 to 69 in good health and CMV-seronegative.

This clone was seen only a few times. The chain couples TRBV9 to TRBJ2-3; D call uncertain. V was pared by 0 bases and J by 1 base, with 12 bases between. The CDR3 covers 16 residues. The germline gives CDR1 SGDLS, CDR2 YYNGEE. The CDR3 spells CASSVGLQLGTDTQYF. CDR3 in DNA: TGTGCCAGCAGCGTAGGTTTACAATTGGGCACAGATACGCAGTATTTT.

V is TRBV5-6 and J is TRBJ1-1; D remains unclear. The germline gives CDR1 SGHDT, CDR2 YYEEEE. Trimming took 2 bases from V and 4 from J, leaving 12 bases between them. The CDR3 is made up of 14 amino acids. The CDR3 region has the DNA TGTGCCAGCAGCTTTCAAAACGGTGGCACTGAAGCTTTCTTT. This encodes CASSFQNGGTEAFF.

The genes are TRBV5-1 and TRBJ1-4; TRBD1 matches 7 bases. The CDR3 is made up of 15 amino acids. Germline assignment: CDR1 SGHRS and CDR2 YFSETQ. V gave up 3 bases and J gave up 7 bases; unmatched junction bases: 9. In nucleotides, the CDR3 is TGCGCCAGCAGCTATGACAGGGAGGACTCTGAAAAACTGTTTTTT. Protein product: CASSYDREDSEKLFF.

In its sample, this clone was seen once. The chain has TRBV7-3 and TRBJ1-1, with 9 nucleotides matching TRBD1. CDR1 is SGHTA and CDR2 is FQGTGA in the germline V gene. The length of the CDR3 is 17 residues. V shed 4 bases, J shed 1 base, and the junction held 10 bases outside the gene matches. The CDR3 region has the DNA TGTGCCAGCAGCTCCCGCCCTGTGGGACAGGGGAACACTGAAGCTTTCTTT. Translation: CASSSRPVGQGNTEAFF.

Of note for this clone: At one boundary the junction diverges from the germline segment, which might be a read error. V and J are TRBV5-6 and TRBJ1-6, with TRBD1 matching over 8 bases. The CDR3 has 14 residues. Germline V gene sequence: CDR1 SGHDT, CDR2 YYEEEE. The CDR3 here is CAGSFPTGGSPLHF. CDR3 DNA sequence: TGTGCCGGCAGCTTTCCCACAGGGGGTTCACCCCTCCACTTT.

This chain links TRBV7-9 with TRBJ2-5; 7 bases align to TRBD2. J gave up 2 bases and V 2 bases, and 2 bases lay outside the gene matches. This CDR3 has 14 residues. The V gene's germline CDR1 is SEHNR and CDR2 FQNEAQ (reference sequence). CDR3 protein: CASSLLGGQETQYF. CDR3 DNA: TGTGCCAGCAGCTTACTCGGGGGGCAAGAGACCCAGTACTTC. The entire variable domain, with the rest obtained from reference TRBV7-9 and TRBJ2-5, is as follows: DTGVSQNPRHKITKRGQNVTFRCDPISEHNRLYWYRQTLGQGPEFLTYFQNEAQLEKSRLLSDRFSAERPKGSFSTLEIQRTEQGDSAMYLCASSLLGGQETQYFGPGTRLLVL.

As regards this clone: Different DNA sequences within this sample yield the same CDR3. The V gene is TRBV29-1, the J gene TRBJ1-1; D not certain. Per germline, CDR1 SQVTM and CDR2 ANQGSEA. This CDR3 contains 18 residues. The V gene lost 7 bases and the J gene lost 0 bases, with 27 bases spanning the gap. This CDR3 is CSALRLGSGALVNTEAFF. CDR3 nucleotide sequence: TGCAGCGCTTTGCGTTTGGGGAGCGGAGCCCTGGTGAACACTGAAGCTTTCTTT.

The chain has TRBV11-1 and TRBJ2-3, with 12 bases lining up with TRBD2. Looked up from germline, CDR1 is SGHAT and CDR2 is FQDESV (reference sequence). J gave up 4 bases and V 3 bases, and 5 bases lay outside the gene matches. CDR3 length: 16 residues. CDR3 nucleotides: TGTGCCAGCAGCTTTGGGGCTAGCGGGGGGGCAGATACGCAGTATTTT. It specifies CASSFGASGGADTQYF.

The gene calls are TRBV5-4 and TRBJ1-2; D gene unclear. Germline V CDR1 and CDR2: SGHNT, YYREEE (reference sequence). The CDR3 consists of 14 residues. Deletions cut 0 bases from V and 2 bases from J, with 8 bases between. The CDR3 DNA follows: TGTGCCAGCAGCTTGGGACCCGGGAACTATGGCTACACCTTC. Its protein product is CASSLGPGNYGYTF.

This chain links TRBV9 with TRBJ1-3, with 10 bases matching TRBD1. V shed 2 bases and J 4 bases; nucleotides not matched to a gene: 6. CDR1 and CDR2 from the germline V gene are SGDLS and YYNGEE. The CDR3 is 16 amino acids. CDR3 nucleotides: TGTGCCAGCAGCGTCGACAGGGGGCGTCAGGGAAACACCATATATTTT. Translation gives CASSVDRGRQGNTIYF.

V is TRBV14 and J is TRBJ2-4; D is possibly TRBD1 (5 bases). Germline V CDR1 and CDR2: SGHDN, FVKESK. V lost 4 bases to trimming and J lost 0 bases, with 7 bases between them. The CDR3 contains 14 residues. The CDR3 nucleotides read TGTGCCAGCAGCCCAGGGATAGCCAAAAACATTCAGTACTTC. Its translation: CASSPGIAKNIQYF.

The V call is TRBV7-9, the J call TRBJ2-7; TRBD1 matches 9 bases. Germline V gene sequence: CDR1 SEHNR, CDR2 FQNEAQ (reference sequence). The CDR3 covers 12 residues. V was clipped by 6 bases and J by 6 bases; unmatched bases: 3. The CDR3 here is CASSRTGAEQYV. CDR3 in DNA: TGTGCCAGCAGTAGGACAGGGGCCGAGCAGTACGTC.

The chain links TRBV7-2 to TRBJ2-1; TRBD2 matches at 10 bases. CDR1 and CDR2 (germline): SGHTA, FQGNSA. The CDR3 covers 15 residues. V was pared by 5 bases and J by 4 bases, with 5 bases of the junction left unmatched. DNA of the CDR3: TGTGCCAGCAGCAAACTAGCGGGGTCATACAATGAGCAGTTCTTC. Amino acids: CASSKLAGSYNEQFF.

This clone was seen only once. The chain links TRBV5-4 to TRBJ2-3; 14 bases fit TRBD2. Germline trimming cut 3 bases from V and 2 bases from J; bases unmatched to any gene: 5. The CDR3 is made up of 17 amino acids. Germline loops: CDR1 SGHNT, CDR2 YYREEE (reference sequence). The CDR3 spells CASSSKTSGGATDTQYF. The CDR3 nucleotides read TGTGCCAGCAGCTCCAAGACTAGCGGGGGGGCCACAGATACGCAGTATTTT. Based on the CDR3 plus reference TRBV5-4 and TRBJ2-3, the full variable domain is ETGVTQSPTHLIKTRGQQVTLRCSSQSGHNTVSWYQQALGQGPQFIFQYYREEENGRGNFPPRFSGLQFPNYSSELNVNALELDDSALYLCASSSKTSGGATDTQYFGPGTRLTVL.

The V and J genes are TRBV6-5 and TRBJ1-2; D is unclear. Germline V gives CDR1 MNHEY, CDR2 SVGAGI. The length of the CDR3 is 14 residues. V lost 0 bases and J lost 2, with 7 bases in between. In nucleotides, the CDR3 is TGTGCCAGCAGTTACTCGATCGCGAACTATGGCTACACCTTC. As protein: CASSYSIANYGYTF.

The J gene is TRBJ1-2, the V gene TRBV2; D gene ambiguous. V shed 4 bases and J shed 3 bases, with 27 bases lying between them. The length of the CDR3 is 19 residues. Per germline, CDR1 SNHLY and CDR2 FYNNEI. CDR3 nucleotides: TGTGCCAGCAGTGCCCAGAGGACGGGAGGGAGTGGCGTCGACTATGGCTACACCTTC. It codes for CASSAQRTGGSGVDYGYTF.

The chain links TRBV4-3 to TRBJ1-2; D is unclear. From germline, CDR1 is LGHNA and CDR2 YSLEER. V was clipped by 0 bases and J by 2 bases, with 13 bases between them. The CDR3 is made up of 16 amino acids. The CDR3 nucleotides read TGCGCCAGCAGCCAAGATGGCAGACACTCGAACTATGGCTACACCTTC. Translated: CASSQDGRHSNYGYTF.

At least ten counts were recorded for this clone. The chain joins TRBV6-1 to TRBJ1-1; maybe TRBD1 (6 bases). The CDR3 is made up of 12 amino acids. Germline lookup yields CDR1 MNHNS and CDR2 SASEGT. V shed 6 bases and J shed 4 bases, with 9 bases lying between them. The CDR3 DNA reads TGTGCCAGCAGGAGGACAGCCACTGAAGCTTTCTTT. Protein: CASRRTATEAFF.

The V call is TRBV7-6, the J call TRBJ2-7; possibly TRBD1 for D (7 bases). Germline assignment: CDR1 SGHVS and CDR2 FNYEAQ. Trimming left V 1 base short and J 0 bases short, with 19 bases between. This CDR3 is 18 amino acids long. The CDR3 reads CASSLEAGGGTVSYEQYF. The CDR3 nucleotides are TGTGCCAGCAGCTTAGAAGCCGGGGGCGGGACAGTCTCCTACGAGCAGTACTTC.

The chain joins TRBV6-6 to TRBJ2-1; no definite D call. The CDR3 is 16 residues long. V was cut by 5 bases and J by 6 bases, with 20 bases left in between. Germline lookup yields CDR1 MNHNY and CDR2 SVGAGI (reference sequence). The CDR3 loop is CASSQGFSSFGNEQFF. CDR3 nucleotides: TGTGCCAGCAGTCAAGGCTTTAGCAGCTTCGGCAATGAGCAGTTCTTC.

With respect to this clone: In the same sample, other DNA sequences code for this CDR3. The rearrangement links TRBV9 to TRBJ1-2, with 9 bases fitting TRBD1. The CDR3 has 13 residues. V lost 3 bases, J lost 5 bases, and 2 bases stayed unmatched. Germline assignment: CDR1 SGDLS and CDR2 YYNGEE. CDR3 in amino acids: CASSAGTGYGYTF. The CDR3 nucleotides are TGTGCCAGCAGCGCCGGGACAGGGTATGGCTACACCTTC.

The chain employs TRBV6-1 and TRBJ2-3, with TRBD2 identical over 8 bases. J gave up 4 bases and V 11 bases, and 11 bases lay outside the gene matches. The CDR3 length is 14 residues. CDR1 and CDR2 from the germline V gene are MNHNS and SASEGT. The CDR3 region has the DNA TGTGCCGCCCGCCGGGTAGCGGGACCAGATACGCAGTATTTT. This translates into CAARRVAGPDTQYF.

V gene TRBV5-1 combines with J gene TRBJ1-4; perhaps TRBD1 as D (6 bases). Germline V gives CDR1 SGHRS, CDR2 YFSETQ. The V gene lost 5 bases and the J gene lost 7 bases, with 21 bases spanning the gap. This CDR3 contains 16 residues. The DNA for the CDR3 is TGCGCCAGCAGTGAAATAGCGGGGGCCGGAGGTGAAAAACTGTTTTTT. Translation gives CASSEIAGAGGEKLFF.